Detailed here is one T cell receptor beta chain. Per germline, CDR1 SGHTA and CDR2 FQGTGA. V was clipped by 0 bases and J by 6 bases; unmatched bases: 7. CDR3 length: 16 residues. The donors, all healthy, were Caucasians living in Russia, aged roughly 6 to 90. This record belongs to a study of blood T cells in healthy people across ages. Using a J-beta primer mix together with a sample-barcoded 5' primer, a second PCR was run for roughly 6 to 11 cycles. MiXCR was run by TCRdb on the 5' RACE reads, yielding one entry per CDR3 protein. The sample carries over 950,000 distinct CDR3 sequences, roughly two fifths recorded once.

Sequenced material: blood. This chain links TRBV7-3 with TRBJ2-3; 9 bases map to TRBD2. The receptor was derived from a man aged 18 to 29 in good health. In nucleotides, the CDR3 is TGTGCCAGCAGCTTAACTCCGCGGGGGGGTTCCGATACGCAGTATTTT. As protein: CASSLTPRGGSDTQYF.